The following is a T cell receptor (beta chain) sequence with its context. Its antigen remains undetermined. Per-nucleotide qualities are absent, and no much larger clonotype sits a single base away. The data were obtained in a study of blood T cells in healthy people across ages (dated by TCRdb to about 2015). At the level of the whole study: In model experiments, roughly one uniquely barcoded TCR beta cDNA molecule per two T cells was captured by template switching. Using deep sequencing normalized with unique cDNA molecular identifiers, the study measured how TCR beta repertoire diversity changes with age. Donors were grouped into four age groups: young (average approximately 15 years), middle-aged (roughly 37), aged (around 62) and long-lived (approximately 75). To avoid experimental bias, donors of different ages were distributed randomly across sequencing lanes. Using the same blood draw, the study looked at two additional independent replicas of 1 million unique cDNA reads for two donors, one aged 18 to 30 and the other aged 80 or older. The full study reports these points: Bulk unsorted PBMC profiling prevented conclusive comparison of naive and antigen-experienced compartments. Estimates of total diversity based on one million sequenced T cells were regarded as lower bounds and as underestimates. The CMV infection status of donors was not known, potentially confounding age-related changes in expanded clonotypes. As age increased, observed TCR beta diversity per million T cells dropped in a roughly linear way, and a significant reduction was already evident by age roughly 40. Compared with the aged group, more naive CD4+ T cells, fewer expanded clones and increased TCR diversity were shown by the long-lived group, suggesting age selection. The percentage of naive T cells measured by flow cytometry correlated strongly with observed TCR beta diversity.

The 39 donors, aged roughly 6 to 95 years, were systemically healthy Caucasian individuals from Russia. Roughly 10 milliliters of peripheral blood were drawn from each donor into EDTA-treated Vacutainer tubes. Ficoll-Paque density-gradient centrifugation was used to isolate PBMCs, with at least 7 million per sample. Total RNA, at least 5.5 micrograms per sample, was extracted from PBMCs with Trizol reagent. For every donor, an aliquot of PBMCs went through flow cytometry to measure the percentages of naive CD45RAhigh/CD27high T cells. Trimming takes 5 bases from V and 2 bases from J, and the germline ends sit 10 bases apart. The cysteine opens and the phenylalanine closes a CDR3 of 14 amino acids. Only the CDR3 DNA stays, 42 bases, in frame from base 1. The library came from 5' RACE. The run used an Illumina HiSeq 2500. A second 7 to 11 cycle PCR used a sample-barcoded 5' primer and a J-beta primer mix. Each TCR beta cDNA molecule received a unique molecular identifier from a template-switch 5' adaptor carrying 12 random nucleotides. Each sample yielded at least 2.5 million CDR3-containing paired-end reads. The Mint cDNA synthesis kit, primed by a TRBC-specific oligonucleotide, was used to synthesize first-strand cDNA from all RNA. After uracil-DNA glycosylase treatment, a first 18-cycle PCR used universal primers M1SS and BC2_uni_R on all cDNA. The source study handled its data this way. Normalization of each sample was performed by random selection of 1 million high-quality reads, each carrying a distinct molecular identifier. Reads sharing molecular identifiers were discarded rather than binned into consensus sequences. MiTCR, with a Q25 quality threshold and the strictest error-elimination algorithm, was used for CDR3 identification, clonotype clustering and error correction. Lower-bound total TCR beta diversity was estimated with a nonparametric unseen species model using Euler transformation. TCRdb passed the public sequencing reads through fastp at Q25 and MiXCR, retaining productive beta sequences. CDR3 protein sequences are deduplicated, and each keeps its most common genes and DNA. These V and J calls derive from TCRdb rather than the authors' analysis. The sample table holds approximately 790,000 distinct CDR3 sequences, of which around 62% were seen once. Of the sample, approximately 30% is held by the ten largest clones.

Sequenced sample: blood. The chain links TRBV12-3 or TRBV12-4 with TRBJ2-1, with an unclear D gene assignment. This TCR was sampled from a man younger than 40 in good health. The CDR3 region has the sequence CASSPSGTYNEQFF. The nucleotides are TGTGCCAGCAGTCCTAGTGGTACCTACAATGAGCAGTTCTTC.